These 20 T cell receptor beta chains originate from one sample sequenced in a study of regulatory T cells in long-lasting Graves disease. Time point denoted: newly diagnosed GD, antithyroid drugs for less than 3 months. PBMCs were the source of the RNA used for TCR sequencing. TCR beta libraries were built with iRepertoire HTBI primers and Arm-PCR of CDR3 regions. TCRdb reprocessed the multiplex PCR reads with MiXCR, giving one entry per CDR3 protein. There are around 400,000 distinct CDR3 sequences in the sample; about 16% occur only once, and 22% lies in the top ten. Here the sequenced sample was peripheral blood mononuclear cells (PBMCs), taken at new diagnosis, from a patient treated with antithyroid drugs. These receptors were collected from a female donor with Graves disease.

This clonotype has ten or more counts. The chain has TRBV20-1 and TRBJ2-1; perhaps TRBD2 as D (5 bases). CDR3 size: 15 residues. The germline V and J ends were trimmed by 1 base and 2 bases, with 12 bases remaining between them. Germline V gives CDR1 DFQATT, CDR2 SNEGSKA (reference sequence). CDR3 in DNA: TGCAGTGCTAGAGTTCCGTCTAGCCCCTACAATGAGCAGTTCTTC. It specifies CSARVPSSPYNEQFF.

This rearrangement joins TRBV4-1 to TRBJ1-2; D remains unclear. The germline CDR1 and CDR2 sequences are MGHRA and YSYEKL. The CDR3 is made up of 14 amino acids. The ends were cut back, 5 bases at V and 2 bases at J, with 12 bases in the middle. CDR3 nucleotide sequence: TGCGCCAGCAGCGAAAGGGAAACGAACTATGGCTACACCTTC. Protein sequence: CASSERETNYGYTF.

This clonotype appeared a few times. This rearrangement joins TRBV10-2 to TRBJ2-2, with D possibly TRBD1 on 6 matching bases. V was cut by 6 bases and J by 7 bases, with 12 bases left in between. CDR3 length equals 13 residues. Germline V gene sequence: CDR1 WSHSY, CDR2 SAAADI. The CDR3 spells CASRTGQDGELFF. CDR3 in DNA: TGCGCCAGCAGGACAGGTCAGGACGGGGAGCTGTTTTTT.

This clonotype appeared many times. V and J are TRBV12-3 or TRBV12-4 and TRBJ2-7; 7 nucleotides match TRBD2. V was clipped by 6 bases and J by 2 bases; unmatched bases: 7. The CDR3 loop spans 14 amino acids. CDR3 sequence reads: CASRAGLEAYEQYF. The CDR3 nucleotides read TGTGCCAGCAGGGCCGGACTAGAAGCCTACGAGCAGTACTTC.

Details on this clonotype: The junction shows a germline mismatch at one end, possibly a read error. The chain uses TRBV7-9 and TRBJ2-7; D may correspond to TRBD1 or TRBD2 (5 bases each). The CDR3 totals 12 residues. Germline-derived CDR1 and CDR2 are SEHNR and FQNEAQ (reference sequence). This chain's CDR3 is CASSPAPGLLLF. CDR3 DNA: TGTGCCAGCAGCCCAGCCCCGGGGCTCCTTCTTTTC.

In this sample, this clonotype turned up many times. The chain combines TRBV3-1 with TRBJ1-1; D gene unclear. The CDR3 is made up of 15 amino acids. From germline, CDR1 is LGHDT and CDR2 YNNKEL (reference sequence). V shed 0 bases and J shed 1 base, with 9 bases lying between them. The CDR3 DNA follows: TGTGCCAGCAGCCAAGAACGACTGGCGAACACTGAAGCTTTCTTT. Translation: CASSQERLANTEAFF.

V usage is TRBV20-1 and J usage is TRBJ2-4; a possible D gene is TRBD2 (7 bases). Per germline, CDR1 DFQATT and CDR2 SNEGSKA (reference sequence). Trimming pared 6 bases from V and 3 bases from J, leaving 21 bases between. CDR3 length: 16 amino acids. This chain's CDR3 is CSAPGSEGGGKNIQYF. The CDR3 nucleotides are TGCAGTGCGCCGGGATCCGAAGGGGGGGGCAAAAACATTCAGTACTTC.

This clonotype was counted many times. CDR3 nucleotides: TGTGCCAGCAGCTATGGAGGGAAACAGGGTGCCTCCTACAATGAGCAGTTCTTC. Amino acid sequence: CASSYGGKQGASYNEQFF. The V call is TRBV5-5, the J call TRBJ2-1, with D perhaps being TRBD1 or TRBD2 (6 bases each). Trimming cost V 3 bases and J 0 bases, with 19 bases left between them. CDR3 length: 18 amino acids. Looked up from germline, CDR1 is SGHKS and CDR2 is YYEKEE (reference sequence).

This clonotype appeared many times. The rearrangement links TRBV6-2 or TRBV6-3 to TRBJ1-2, with TRBD1 identical over 8 bases. The V segment lost 3 bases and the J segment 4 bases; nucleotides outside the gene matches: 4. Germline-derived CDR1 and CDR2 are MNHEY and SVGEGT. This CDR3 has 14 amino acids. Here the CDR3 reads CASSYPGGSYGYTF. CDR3 bases: TGTGCCAGCAGTTATCCAGGGGGCAGCTATGGCTACACCTTC.

The chain carries TRBV29-1 and TRBJ2-1; no reliable D call. This CDR3 has 12 residues. Germline V gene sequence: CDR1 SQVTM, CDR2 ANQGSEA. Trimming stripped 0 bases from V and 6 bases from J, with 6 bases between. The CDR3 sequence is CSVEEDLNEQFF. CDR3 nucleotides: TGCAGCGTTGAAGAAGACCTCAATGAGCAGTTCTTC.

In this sample, this clonotype turned up many times. This rearrangement joins TRBV4-1 to TRBJ1-2; no clear D gene. The CDR3 length is 15 residues. The germline V gene has CDR1 MGHRA and CDR2 YSYEKL. The germline V and J ends were trimmed by 0 bases and 0 bases, with 8 bases remaining between them. The CDR3 bases are TGCGCCAGCAGCCAAGAGTCCTCCTCTAACTATGGCTACACCTTC. This gives the protein CASSQESSSNYGYTF.

This clonotype has just a few counts. CDR3 nucleotide sequence: TGTGTCTTTACGGCTAGCGTTAATCCCTACGAGCAGTACTTC. This encodes CVFTASVNPYEQYF. V and J are TRBV2 and TRBJ2-7, with D perhaps TRBD2 (6 bases). Germline CDR1 and CDR2: SNHLY and FYNNEI. The CDR3 length is 14 residues.

This clonotype was counted many times. This chain connects TRBV7-9 to TRBJ1-1, with TRBD1 matching over 10 bases. This CDR3 is built from 16 residues. In germline, CDR1 is SEHNR, CDR2 FQNEAQ (reference sequence). The junction had 10 bases not matched to a gene; V was cut back by 2 bases and J by 7 bases. The CDR3, as DNA: TGTGCCAGCAGCTTATTACGACAGGGGGCCTCTCTTGAAGCTTTCTTT. Its protein is CASSLLRQGASLEAFF. The full variable domain, its missing parts supplied by reference TRBV7-9 and TRBJ1-1, is DTGVSQNPRHKITKRGQNVTFRCDPISEHNRLYWYRQTLGQGPEFLTYFQNEAQLEKSRLLSDRFSAERPKGSFSTLEIQRTEQGDSAMYLCASSLLRQGASLEAFFGQGTRLTVV.

This clonotype was recorded many times. The genes are TRBV11-2 and TRBJ2-1; TRBD2 aligns across 7 bases. Trimming at V came to 5 bases and at J to 6 bases, leaving 10 bases not matched to a gene. The CDR3 totals 15 residues. The germline gives CDR1 SGHAT, CDR2 FQNNGV. DNA of the CDR3: TGTGCCAGCAGCCCGGGACTACTTGTCATCAATGAGCAGTTCTTC. Its translation: CASSPGLLVINEQFF. The whole variable domain, filled in from reference TRBV11-2 and TRBJ2-1, reads EAGVAQSPRYKIIEKRQSVAFWCNPISGHATLYWYQQILGQGPKLLIQFQNNGVVDDSQLPKDRFSAERLKGVDSTLKIQPAKLEDSAVYLCASSPGLLVINEQFFGPGTRLTVL.

This clonotype was observed many times. The chain joins TRBV18 to TRBJ1-1; D remains unclear. Germline V gives CDR1 KGHSH, CDR2 LQKENI. The CDR3 covers 14 residues. V was clipped by 2 bases and J by 4 bases, with 11 bases between them. As DNA, the CDR3 is TGTGCCAGCTCACCAAATGACGGGTCCACTGAAGCTTTCTTT. It yields the protein CASSPNDGSTEAFF.

This clonotype was observed a handful of times. The chain employs TRBV6-2 or TRBV6-3 and TRBJ2-1; 11 bases are shared with TRBD2. The CDR3 covers 16 residues. V shed 5 bases, J shed 2 bases, and the junction held 5 bases outside the gene matches. Germline loops: CDR1 MNHEY, CDR2 SVGEGT. The CDR3 region is CASSPSGGTTYNEQFF. The CDR3 DNA is TGTGCCAGCAGTCCTAGCGGGGGGACTACCTACAATGAGCAGTTCTTC.

This clonotype was seen ten or more times. The V gene is TRBV12-3 or TRBV12-4, the J gene TRBJ1-4; D is perhaps TRBD1 (6 bases). Trimming removed 4 bases from V and 0 bases from J, with 9 bases in between. The CDR3 length is 15 residues. The CDR3 reads CASSSYRATNEKLFF. The CDR3 coding sequence is TGTGCCAGCAGTTCTTACAGGGCAACTAATGAAAAACTGTTTTTT.

Concerning this clonotype itself: The conserved final phenylalanine or tryptophan is absent from the CDR3, which likely points to a read error. The DNA is left out, because the CDR3 cannot be placed on it with certainty; the CDR3 is given as TCRdb lists it. The CDR3: CASSFYRS. The chain has TRBV12-3 or TRBV12-4 and TRBJ2-1. The CDR3 is 8 residues long, ends included.

J is TRBJ1-1 and V is TRBV7-9; 8 positions match TRBD1. J lost 1 base, V lost 0 bases, and 10 bases had no gene match. This CDR3 has 18 residues. Germline CDR1 and CDR2: SEHNR and FQNEAQ (reference sequence). The DNA of the CDR3 is TGTGCCAGCAGCTTAGCGCTGGGGACAGGAGAGAAGAACACTGAAGCTTTCTTT. It yields the protein CASSLALGTGEKNTEAFF.

There are many counts of this clonotype. The DNA for the CDR3 is TGTGCCAGCGACTTGGGCGGGAGGGAAAGTGAGCAGTTCTTC. Its protein is CASDLGGRESEQFF. This sequence joins TRBV3-1 and TRBJ2-1; 9 nucleotides align to TRBD2. V lost 8 bases and J lost 9; bases outside the gene matches: 11. CDR1 and CDR2 from the germline V gene are LGHDT and YNNKEL (reference sequence). This CDR3 spans 14 amino acids.